The T cell receptor (beta chain) described here comes from a study of T cells in Graves' hyperthyroidism and ophthalmopathy. Amplification yielded TCR beta CDR3 regions, with RNA transcripts as the source. The TCR CDR3 first-round RT-PCR relied on the HTBI primer set. TCRdb called the multiplex PCR reads again in MiXCR, with one record for every CDR3 protein. This sample has 200,000 to 300,000 distinct CDR3 sequences, with almost 25% found just once. Germline V CDR1 and CDR2: DFQATT, SNEGSKA (reference sequence). The CDR3 loop spans 14 amino acids. The V end lost 3 bases, the J end lost 3 bases, and 12 bases lay between the germline ends. An approximately 9.4 ml volume of fresh peripheral blood provided the PBMCs. Findings and caveats of the study: A model built on 13 V-J features separated ophthalmopathy from stable hyperthyroidism. Most thyroid clonotypes expanded above 0.001 were also detected in blood.

This clonotype was found many times. What it binds is not known. The TCR sequence derives from a woman between 40 and 55 years old with Graves' ophthalmopathy. Sequences were obtained from blood. The chain couples TRBV20-1 to TRBJ2-4, with D possibly TRBD2 on 6 matching bases. The CDR3 nucleotides read TGCAGTGCTAGGTGGCCGGGGGTCAAAAACATTCAGTACTTC. Translation gives CSARWPGVKNIQYF.